Below, 16 T cell receptor beta chains from the same sample are listed, as sequenced in a study of OX40 agonist ivuxolimab in advanced cancers. The protocol was immunoSEQ multiplex PCR, while the TCRdb copy is restricted to in-frame clones and leaves out a portion. This sample carries more than 85,000 clones, about 86% of them seen once, and the ten largest clones take 1.4% to 1.5%. The source was CD4+ or CD8+ T cells sorted from blood, collected in a trial of the OX40 agonist ivuxolimab. These receptors were collected from an adult with an advanced solid tumor such as melanoma, head and neck, liver or kidney cancer.

The CDR3 spells CASSSRGTSGSYEQYF. The DNA for the CDR3 is TGTGCCAGTAGTTCCAGGGGCACTAGCGGGTCCTACGAGCAGTACTTC. The chain carries TRBV19 and TRBJ2-7; 9 bases are shared with TRBD2. The V gene end was trimmed by 5 bases and the J gene end by 1 base; junction bases not matched to a gene: 9. The CDR3 runs to 16 residues. CDR1 and CDR2 (germline): LNHDA, SQIVND (reference sequence).

This chain joins TRBV27 and TRBJ1-1; D gene uncertain. This CDR3 has 14 residues. Germline V gene data show CDR1 as MNHEY and CDR2 as SMNVEV (reference sequence). The germline V and J ends were trimmed by 8 bases and 1 base, with 14 bases remaining between them. The CDR3 DNA reads TGTGCCAGCCGACTTCTTCCATCGAACACTGAAGCTTTCTTT. Encoded protein: CASRLLPSNTEAFF.

The chain recombines TRBV5-1 with TRBJ2-7; D possibly matches TRBD1 or TRBD2 (5 bases each). The CDR3 has 14 amino acids. V lost 0 bases and J 5 bases, leaving 12 bases between the germline ends. Germline V lookup: CDR1 SGHRS, CDR2 YFSETQ. The CDR3 reads CASSLDRFGNEQYF. The CDR3 DNA reads as TGCGCCAGCAGCTTGGACAGGTTCGGGAACGAGCAGTACTTC.

The chain uses TRBV5-1 and TRBJ1-4, with D unresolved. There are 13 residues in the CDR3. CDR1 and CDR2 (germline): SGHRS, YFSETQ. The ends were cut back, 1 base at V and 6 bases at J, with 7 bases in the middle. The CDR3 spells CASSLNQHEKLFF. CDR3 sequence (DNA): TGCGCCAGCAGCTTGAACCAGCATGAAAAACTGTTTTTT.

The rearrangement uses TRBV5-5 and TRBJ2-3; 8 positions match TRBD1. In germline, CDR1 is SGHKS, CDR2 YYEKEE (reference sequence). With 5 bases clipped from V and 0 bases from J, the junction kept 5 bases outside the gene matches. This CDR3 spans 15 amino acids. The CDR3 DNA reads TGTGCCAGCAGTTCGGACAGGGAGAGCACAGATACGCAGTATTTT. It codes for CASSSDRESTDTQYF.

This CDR3 reads CSVARATTEAFF. CDR3 bases: TGCAGCGTTGCACGGGCCACCACTGAAGCTTTCTTT. The chain carries TRBV29-1 and TRBJ1-1; D is unresolved. The germline V and J ends were trimmed by 4 bases and 4 bases, with 10 bases remaining between them. This CDR3 spans 12 amino acids. Germline V gene sequence: CDR1 SQVTM, CDR2 ANQGSEA. The full variable domain, rest sourced from reference TRBV29-1 and TRBJ1-1, is SAVISQKPSRDICQRGTSLTIQCQVDSQVTMMFWYRQQPGQSLTLIATANQGSEATYESGFVIDKFPISRPNLTFSTLTVSNMSPEDSSIYLCSVARATTEAFFGQGTRLTVV.

The chain employs TRBV28 and TRBJ1-5, with D perhaps TRBD1 (6 bases). With 6 bases removed from V and 4 bases from J, the gap between germline ends came to 28 bases. CDR1 and CDR2 from the germline V gene are MDHEN and SYDVKM. The CDR3 runs 19 residues. In DNA, the CDR3 is TGTGCCAGCAGCCCAACCCCCCCGGACAGAATAATCAGGAATCAGCCCCAGCATTTT. Translation gives CASSPTPPDRIIRNQPQHF. The entire variable domain, with the rest obtained from reference TRBV28 and TRBJ1-5, is as follows: DVKVTQSSRYLVKRTGEKVFLECVQDMDHENMFWYRQDPGLGLRLIYFSYDVKMKEKGDIPEGYSVSREKKERFSLILESASTNQTSMYLCASSPTPPDRIIRNQPQHFGDGTRLSIL.

The gene calls are TRBV6-5 and TRBJ2-1; D gene uncertain. Trimming shortened V by 5 bases and J by 10 bases, and 9 bases separated the two germline ends. The CDR3 loop spans 11 amino acids. Germline V gene data show CDR1 as MNHEY and CDR2 as SVGAGI. The CDR3 sequence is CASSPKQEQFF. CDR3 bases: TGTGCCAGCAGTCCCAAACAGGAGCAGTTCTTC.

This chain joins TRBV15 and TRBJ2-5; 7 nucleotides line up with TRBD2. Germline V CDR1 and CDR2: LNHNV, YYDKDF (reference sequence). V lost 1 base to trimming and J lost 5 bases; unmatched junction nucleotides: 4. This CDR3 has 14 amino acids. CDR3 loop: CATSRGAGVETQYF. CDR3 nucleotides: TGTGCCACCAGCAGAGGGGCGGGAGTGGAGACCCAGTACTTC. The entire variable domain, with the rest obtained from reference TRBV15 and TRBJ2-5, is as follows: DAMVIQNPRYQVTQFGKPVTLSCSQTLNHNVMYWYQQKSSQAPKLLFHYYDKDFNNEADTPDNFQSRRPNTSFCFLDIRSPGLGDTAMYLCATSRGAGVETQYFGPGTRLLVL.

The chain joins TRBV6-1 to TRBJ2-7; 8 nucleotides line up with TRBD1. The CDR3 sequence is 12 residues long. Germline V gives CDR1 MNHNS, CDR2 SASEGT. J gave up 7 bases and V 6 bases, and 5 bases lay outside the gene matches. As DNA, the CDR3 is TGTGCCAGCAGAGGGACAGGCGGGGAGCAGTACTTC. Its translation: CASRGTGGEQYF.

This clone occurred a few times. The chain joins TRBV23-1 to TRBJ1-4; TRBD1 aligns across 9 bases. TRBV23-1 is known as an ORF, though its function is uncertain. This CDR3 comprises 14 residues. J gave up 10 bases and V 7 bases, and 10 bases lay outside the gene matches. Here the CDR3 DNA reads TGCGCCAGCACCCACTGGGACAGGGATGGAAAACTGTTTTTT. Encoded protein: CASTHWDRDGKLFF.

This clone was seen only once. This chain connects TRBV11-2 to TRBJ2-7; 10 nucleotides agree with TRBD1. V dropped 2 bases and J dropped 1; count of bases not matched to a gene: 2. The germline V gene encodes CDR1 SGHAT and CDR2 FQNNGV. The length of the CDR3 is 15 residues. Here the CDR3 DNA reads TGTGCCAGCAGCTTAAAGGGACAGGGGTCCTACGAGCAGTACTTC. This gives the protein CASSLKGQGSYEQYF.

This chain links TRBV19 with TRBJ2-1, with D perhaps matching TRBD1 or TRBD2 (5 bases each). The length of the CDR3 is 11 residues. Looked up from germline, CDR1 is LNHDA and CDR2 is SQIVND (reference sequence). V shed 3 bases and J shed 12 bases, with 9 bases lying between them. For the CDR3, the DNA is TGTGCCAGTAGTATTGGGGGTATGCAGTTCTTC. Protein: CASSIGGMQFF.

For the CDR3, the DNA is TGTGCCAGCAGGTCCAGGGTACGGAACACTGAAGCTTTCTTT. It is translated as CASRSRVRNTEAFF. The V call is TRBV6-6, the J call TRBJ1-1, with D possibly TRBD1 on 5 matching bases. V was pared by 6 bases and J by 1 base, with 12 bases between. Germline CDR1 MNHNY, CDR2 SVGAGI (reference sequence). CDR3 length: 14 residues.

V is TRBV5-1 and J is TRBJ2-2, with TRBD1 matching 11 bases. Germline lookup yields CDR1 SGHRS and CDR2 YFSETQ. Losses at the gene ends were 4 bases for V and 7 bases for J; bases not matched to a gene: 9. The CDR3 totals 16 residues. The CDR3 DNA reads TGCGCCAGCAGCGCGGACAGGGGGCTTTTTGTCGGGGAGCTGTTTTTT. The encoded protein is CASSADRGLFVGELFF.

J is TRBJ1-6 and V is TRBV28; TRBD1 matches at 9 bases. The length of the CDR3 is 16 residues. V shed 5 bases and J 9 bases; nucleotides not matched to a gene: 11. The germline gives CDR1 MDHEN, CDR2 SYDVKM. The DNA of the CDR3 is TGTGCCAGCAGTCCCCTTAGGGGACAGGGTAGTTCACCCCTCCACTTT. Protein: CASSPLRGQGSSPLHF.